Below, 9 T cell receptor beta chains from the same sample are listed, as sequenced in a study of human T cells and chemical hapten exposure. Time point given: patch test 3, about 24 weeks after DPC sensitization. Treatment given: therapeutic diphenylcyclopropenone sensitization with weekly scalp DPC. Unseparated into fractions, whole blood served as the source from which total RNA was extracted. TCRdb processed the RACE reads anew with MiXCR; each CDR3 protein has one entry. The sample lists 35,000 to 45,000 distinct CDR3 sequences, roughly an eighth occurring once. The sample was whole blood, taken in connection with sensitization to the hapten diphenylcyclopropenone (DPC). All receptors derive from a woman between 40 and 50 years old with alopecia areata. Some clones in this sample may be carry-over from other donors' samples.

This clonotype was recorded at least ten times. The gene calls are TRBV29-1 and TRBJ2-1, with TRBD1 matching over 9 bases. This CDR3 is 15 amino acids long. Germline V CDR1 and CDR2: SQVTM, ANQGSEA. V was pared by 7 bases and J by 4 bases, with 11 bases of the junction left unmatched. The CDR3 region is CSGRGTGQGYNEQFF. The CDR3 region has the DNA TGCAGCGGCAGAGGTACGGGACAGGGATACAATGAGCAGTTCTTC.

This chain links TRBV3-1 with TRBJ1-4; 10 positions match TRBD1. The CDR3 is made up of 14 amino acids. V was clipped by 6 bases and J by 6 bases; unmatched bases: 4. CDR1 is LGHDT, CDR2 YNNKEL, per germline (reference sequence). CDR3 bases: TGTGCCAGCAGGCTGACAGGGGGCGATGAAAAACTGTTTTTT. Its protein is CASRLTGGDEKLFF.

This clonotype was recorded at least ten times. The V call is TRBV11-2, the J call TRBJ2-3; D may be TRBD1 (6 bases). This CDR3 has 15 amino acids. The V gene's germline CDR1 is SGHAT and CDR2 FQNNGV. V lost 2 bases and J lost 2, with 11 bases in between. The CDR3 loop reads CASSLLQGYTDTQYF. DNA of the CDR3: TGTGCCAGCAGCTTACTACAGGGATACACAGATACGCAGTATTTT.

The chain has TRBV7-9 and TRBJ1-1; D is uncertain. Germline V gives CDR1 SEHNR, CDR2 FQNEAQ (reference sequence). This CDR3 spans 13 amino acids. The V gene lost 10 bases and the J gene lost 3 bases, with 15 bases spanning the gap. The CDR3 DNA reads TGTGCCACCACGGAGGGTTTGGACACTGAAGCTTTCTTT. This sequence encodes CATTEGLDTEAFF.

The sample holds many counts of this clonotype. The chain recombines TRBV21-1 with TRBJ2-7; the table's D call, TRBD1, has no DNA check behind it. TRBV21-1 is a documented pseudogene. CDR3 length: 18 residues. CDR3 coding DNA: TGTGCCAGCAGCAAAACCCGGGACAGCTCATCTTTATCCTACGAGCAGTACTTC. It is translated as CASSKTRDSSSLSYEQYF.

The table lists this clonotype with many counts. This chain connects TRBV28 to TRBJ1-2, with D hard to call. Trimming took 8 bases from V and 3 from J, leaving 13 bases between them. Per the germline V gene, CDR1 is MDHEN and CDR2 is SYDVKM. The CDR3 loop spans 13 amino acids. The CDR3 DNA is TGTGCCAGCCTCGACCCAAATGACTATGGCTACACCTTC. The encoded protein is CASLDPNDYGYTF.

The rearrangement links TRBV29-1 to TRBJ2-1; no reliable D call. This CDR3 region has 13 residues. Per the germline V gene, CDR1 is SQVTM and CDR2 is ANQGSEA. V was cut by 7 bases and J by 5 bases, with 15 bases left in between. The CDR3 loop is CSAMLIRDNEQFF. For the CDR3, the DNA is TGCAGCGCCATGTTGATCCGGGACAATGAGCAGTTCTTC.

This clonotype was seen a few times. The chain uses TRBV27 and TRBJ1-1; D ambiguous. Germline loops: CDR1 MNHEY, CDR2 SMNVEV (reference sequence). The V end was cut by 6 bases, the J end by 3 bases, with 11 bases between. The CDR3 is 13 residues long. CDR3 residues: CASRPYEDTEAFF. In DNA, the CDR3 is TGTGCCAGCAGGCCCTATGAGGACACTGAAGCTTTCTTT.

This clonotype appeared many times. The CDR3, as DNA: TGTGCCAGCAGCCAAGACGCGGGGGAAGAGACCCAGTACTTC. Protein: CASSQDAGEETQYF. The genes are TRBV3-1 and TRBJ2-5, with 7 bases aligning to TRBD2. CDR3 size: 14 residues. The germline CDR1 and CDR2 sequences are LGHDT and YNNKEL (reference sequence). The junction had 1 base not matched to a gene; V was cut back by 0 bases and J by 3 bases.